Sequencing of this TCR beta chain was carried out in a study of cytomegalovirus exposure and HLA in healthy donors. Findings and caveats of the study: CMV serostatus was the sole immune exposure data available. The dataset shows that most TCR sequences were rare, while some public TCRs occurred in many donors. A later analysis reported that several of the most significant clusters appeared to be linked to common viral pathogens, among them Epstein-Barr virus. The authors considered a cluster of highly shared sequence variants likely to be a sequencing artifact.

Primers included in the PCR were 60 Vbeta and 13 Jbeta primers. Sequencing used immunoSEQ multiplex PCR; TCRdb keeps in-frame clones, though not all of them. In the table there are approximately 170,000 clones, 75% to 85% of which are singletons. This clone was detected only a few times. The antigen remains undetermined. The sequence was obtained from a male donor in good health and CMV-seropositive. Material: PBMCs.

The DNA for the CDR3 is TGTGCCAGCTCACCAGATAGGGGGAACTATGGCTACACCTTC. This gives the protein CASSPDRGNYGYTF. The genes are TRBV18 and TRBJ1-2, with a possible D match to TRBD1 (6 bases). The germline CDR1 and CDR2 sequences are KGHSH and LQKENI. The CDR3 totals 14 residues. The ends were cut back, 2 bases at V and 2 bases at J, with 9 bases in the middle.